Each of the 8 T cell receptor beta chains below was sequenced from the same sample in a study of immune heterogeneity within non-small cell lung tumors. Bulk tumor genomic DNA served as template, at roughly 600 ng per sample. During surgery, each primary tumor gave multiple biopsies spaced as far apart as possible. The cohort was untreated, with newly diagnosed non-small cell lung cancer undergoing curative surgery. Multiplex PCR (32 V and 13 J primers) was used to amplify the TCR beta CDR3. TCRdb passed the multiplex PCR reads through MiXCR, listing each CDR3 protein once. The sample includes thousands of distinct CDR3 sequences, roughly a quarter of them seen just once. The specimen sequenced was lung tumor tissue. Source of these receptors: a man between 60 and 75 years old with non-small cell lung cancer.

The J gene is TRBJ1-3, the V gene TRBV5-8, with D possibly being TRBD1 (5 bases). V was shortened by 5 bases and J by 0 bases, with 18 bases between the two germline ends. The CDR3 sequence is 17 residues long. The germline V gene encodes CDR1 SGHTS and CDR2 YDEGEE. CDR3 DNA: TGTGCCAGCAGAGACAGAAACGCCGCCTTCTCTGGAAACACCATATATTTT. It yields the protein CASRDRNAAFSGNTIYF.

For this clonotype: Compared with germline, one end of the junction differs, possibly owing to a read error. The rearrangement uses TRBV9 and TRBJ2-7, with D possibly TRBD1 on 5 matching bases. The CDR3 loop spans 15 amino acids. Germline lookup yields CDR1 SGDLS and CDR2 YYNGEE. CDR3 sequence (DNA): TGTGCAAGCAGCGTAGATAGGGCAGGGCTTAACGAGAAGTACTTC. As protein: CASSVDRAGLNEKYF.

This clonotype is labeled medium-sized. J is TRBJ2-7 and V is TRBV16; D unresolved. This CDR3 has 12 amino acids. Trimming removed 2 bases at V and 9 bases at J, with 11 bases between. CDR1 is KGHSY and CDR2 is FQNENV in the germline V gene. The CDR3 loop is CASSQGPFWQYF. In DNA form, the CDR3 reads TGTGCCAGCAGCCAAGGGCCCTTTTGGCAGTACTTC.

This clonotype was recorded once. With a much larger clone just one base away, this may be a read error. The J gene is TRBJ2-7, the V gene TRBV20-1; D is ambiguous. This CDR3 comprises 10 residues. Germline V gene sequence: CDR1 DFQATT, CDR2 SNEGSKA (reference sequence). The CDR3 region is CRASDNEQYF. The CDR3 coding sequence is TGCAGAGCTAGTGATAACGAGCAGTACTTC.

In this sample, this clonotype is medium-sized. The chain has TRBV19 and TRBJ2-7, with TRBD2 as a possible D gene (5 bases). The length of the CDR3 is 14 residues. V was clipped by 1 base and J by 4 bases, with 11 bases between them. Germline lookup yields CDR1 LNHDA and CDR2 SQIVND (reference sequence). The CDR3 nucleotides read TGTGCCAGTAGTATAGGACGGGATCGATACGAGCAGTACTTC. The encoded protein is CASSIGRDRYEQYF.

The chain links TRBV6-2 or TRBV6-3 to TRBJ2-1; D gene uncertain. Trimming removed 11 bases at V and 13 bases at J, with 24 bases between. CDR3 length: 13 amino acids. The germline V gene encodes CDR1 MNHEY and CDR2 SVGEGT. In DNA, the CDR3 is TGTGCCGGAATGGGCCAAATACCCAATAAACAGTTCTTC. Residues: CAGMGQIPNKQFF.

As for this clonotype: This may be a read error: a much more frequent sequence differs by one nucleotide. V is TRBV7-8 and J is TRBJ1-6; 7 nucleotides align to TRBD1. The CDR3 spans 15 residues. Per germline, CDR1 SGHVS and CDR2 FQNEAQ. The CDR3 protein is CASNLGRQGQSPLHF. The CDR3 bases are TGTGCCAGCAACTTAGGGAGACAGGGACAGTCACCCCTCCACTTT. The full variable domain, rest sourced from reference TRBV7-8 and TRBJ1-6, is GAGVSQSPRYKVAKRGQDVALRCDPISGHVSLFWYQQALGQGPEFLTYFQNEAQLDKSGLPSDRFFAERPEGSVSTLKIQRTQQEDSAVYLCASNLGRQGQSPLHFGNGTRLTVT.

V usage is TRBV5-6 and J usage is TRBJ1-2; D gene ambiguous. This CDR3 is built from 15 residues. V was cut by 3 bases and J by 4 bases, with 16 bases left in between. Germline-derived CDR1 and CDR2 are SGHDT and YYEEEE. CDR3 in DNA: TGTGCCAGCAGCTCACCCACAGACGGACCCTATGGCTACACCTTC. As protein: CASSSPTDGPYGYTF.